This entry concerns a single TCR beta chain. This specimen comes from a study of Graves' ophthalmopathy and Graves' hyperthyroidism. Beta-chain TCR CDR3 regions were amplified from RNA transcripts. First-round RT-PCR with HTBI primers preceded a second-round multiplex PCR. TCRdb reprocessed the multiplex PCR reads via MiXCR and lists one record per CDR3 protein. The table shows some 390,000 distinct CDR3 sequences, with around 20% occurring only once. Losses at the gene ends were 0 bases for V and 2 bases for J; bases not matched to a gene: 6. The CDR3 runs to 16 residues. The PBMCs were taken from more than 8 ml of fresh peripheral blood.

Sequencing was carried out using peripheral blood. This clonotype was obtained from a woman under 30 with Graves' ophthalmopathy. V and J are TRBV12-3 or TRBV12-4 and TRBJ2-5, with 7 bases aligning to TRBD1. Here the CDR3 reads CASSLAGTATQETQYF. The CDR3 DNA sequence: TGTGCCAGCAGTTTAGCGGGGACAGCAACTCAAGAGACCCAGTACTTC.